These T cell receptor beta chains were read from a single sample in a study of graft-versus-host responses after intestinal transplantation. TCRdb's copy holds only in-frame clones and misses some; the assay was immunoSEQ multiplex PCR. The table records 20,000 to 25,000 clones, roughly 44% of them present only once. This specimen consisted of alloreactive CD8+ T cells from a mixed lymphocyte reaction culture, obtained before transplantation. The receptors originated from a human patient who was an organ donor for intestinal transplantation. CDR3s include the opening cysteine and the closing phenylalanine or tryptophan. The D gene is left open where the match is weak. Size values are once, few and many counts, or a class for expanded clones, and some rows have none.

CDR3nt: TGCGCCAGCAGCCAACTAAGGGGCGAGGAAGAGACCCAGTACTTC
CDR3aa: CASSQLRGEEETQYF
j_gene: TRBJ2-5
d_gene: .
abundance: .
v_gene: TRBV4-1

CDR3nt: TGTGCCAGCAGCTTATTCGGGTCAGGGAACACTGAAGCTTTCTTT
CDR3aa: CASSLFGSGNTEAFF
j_gene: TRBJ1-1
d_gene: .
abundance: few
v_gene: TRBV5-6

CDR3nt: TGTGCCAGCAGTTCCCCTTCCAGGGGTCTCTCCTACGAGCAGTACTTC
CDR3aa: CASSSPSRGLSYEQYF
j_gene: TRBJ2-7
d_gene: .
abundance: few
v_gene: TRBV28

CDR3nt: TGTGCCAGCAGGACGTGGTGGGTGAACACTGAAGCTTTCTTT
CDR3aa: CASRTWWVNTEAFF
j_gene: TRBJ1-1
d_gene: .
abundance: .
v_gene: TRBV7-2

CDR3nt: TGTGCCAGCAGTTGGACTAGCGGGAGGGCAGATACGCAGTATTTT
CDR3aa: CASSWTSGRADTQYF
j_gene: TRBJ2-3
d_gene: TRBD2
abundance: .
v_gene: TRBV6-5

CDR3nt: TGTGCCAGCAGGATACGTAATCCTTTAAGGGCCAACGTCCTGACTTTC
CDR3aa: CASRIRNPLRANVLTF
j_gene: TRBJ2-6
d_gene: .
abundance: .
v_gene: TRBV9

CDR3nt: TGTGCCAGCAGCTTAGGGGCCTTGCCAAGGGGTGAGCAGTTCTTC
CDR3aa: CASSLGALPRGEQFF
j_gene: TRBJ2-1
d_gene: .
abundance: .
v_gene: TRBV7-9

CDR3nt: TGTGCCAGCAGTGTCTTTGACGGAGGCTCAGATACGCAGTATTTT
CDR3aa: CASSVFDGGSDTQYF
j_gene: TRBJ2-3
d_gene: .
abundance: few
v_gene: TRBV2

CDR3nt: TGTGCCAGCAGTTTCGGACAGGGCGGGTATGGCTACACCTTC
CDR3aa: CASSFGQGGYGYTF
j_gene: TRBJ1-2
d_gene: TRBD1
abundance: .
v_gene: TRBV28

CDR3nt: TGTGCCAGCATGAGCGGGAGTTCTCCCCTCTACGAGCAGTACTTC
CDR3aa: CASMSGSSPLYEQYF
j_gene: TRBJ2-7
d_gene: TRBD2
abundance: .
v_gene: TRBV2

CDR3nt: TGTGCCATCAGTGTCTGGGGGGGACCTGGAAACACCATATATTTT
CDR3aa: CAISVWGGPGNTIYF
j_gene: TRBJ1-3
d_gene: .
abundance: few
v_gene: TRBV10-3

CDR3nt: TGTGCCAGCAGTGATTTAGGGACCGACTCCTACAATGAGCAGTTCTTC
CDR3aa: CASSDLGTDSYNEQFF
j_gene: TRBJ2-1
d_gene: .
abundance: .
v_gene: TRBV2

CDR3nt: TGTGCCAGCAGTGAATCTGTCACCCCCTACGAGCAGTACTTC
CDR3aa: CASSESVTPYEQYF
j_gene: TRBJ2-7
d_gene: .
abundance: few
v_gene: TRBV2

CDR3nt: TGTGCCAGCAGCCCGGGACAGGGGGCTTTCACAGATACGCAGTATTTT
CDR3aa: CASSPGQGAFTDTQYF
j_gene: TRBJ2-3
d_gene: TRBD1
abundance: .
v_gene: TRBV11-3

CDR3nt: TGCGCCAGCAGCCAAGTGGGGGGGGCCGGGGAGCTGTTTTTT
CDR3aa: CASSQVGGAGELFF
j_gene: TRBJ2-2
d_gene: TRBD2
abundance: few
v_gene: TRBV4-3

CDR3nt: TGTGCCAGCTCACCGGACAGGGGGCCCTATAATTCACCCCTCCACTTT
CDR3aa: CASSPDRGPYNSPLHF
j_gene: TRBJ1-6
d_gene: TRBD1
abundance: .
v_gene: TRBV18

CDR3nt: TGCGCCAGCAGCCAGCTGGACAGGGGCAATGAGCAGTTCTTC
CDR3aa: CASSQLDRGNEQFF
j_gene: TRBJ2-1
d_gene: TRBD1
abundance: .
v_gene: TRBV4-3

CDR3nt: TGTGCCAGCAGTGCAGTAGCGGGAGAAAACATTCAGTACTTC
CDR3aa: CASSAVAGENIQYF
j_gene: TRBJ2-4
d_gene: TRBD2
abundance: .
v_gene: TRBV2

CDR3nt: TGTGCCAGCAGATTCGGGCAGGGACAGCCCCAGCATTTT
CDR3aa: CASRFGQGQPQHF
j_gene: TRBJ1-5
d_gene: .
abundance: few
v_gene: TRBV5-6

CDR3nt: TGTGCCAGCAGCTTCGGCGGGGAGCTGTTTTTT
CDR3aa: CASSFGGELFF
j_gene: TRBJ2-2
d_gene: .
abundance: .
v_gene: TRBV7-2

CDR3nt: TGTGCCAGCAGTCCGGACTTCGGGGGCACCGGGGAGCTGTTTTTT
CDR3aa: CASSPDFGGTGELFF
j_gene: TRBJ2-2
d_gene: .
abundance: few
v_gene: TRBV27

CDR3nt: TGTGCCAGTTCGACTAGCGGGACCTACGAGCAGTACTTC
CDR3aa: CASSTSGTYEQYF
j_gene: TRBJ2-7
d_gene: TRBD2
abundance: .
v_gene: TRBV2

CDR3nt: TGTGCCAGCTCACCACCCTACAATGAGCAGTTCTTC
CDR3aa: CASSPPYNEQFF
j_gene: TRBJ2-1
d_gene: .
abundance: .
v_gene: TRBV18

CDR3nt: TGTGCCAGCAGTCCCTCGAATCCTTACGAGCAGTACTTC
CDR3aa: CASSPSNPYEQYF
j_gene: TRBJ2-7
d_gene: .
abundance: .
v_gene: TRBV28

CDR3nt: TGTGCCAGCACCCCAGGAGGTGGCACCGGGGAGCTGTTTTTT
CDR3aa: CASTPGGGTGELFF
j_gene: TRBJ2-2
d_gene: .
abundance: .
v_gene: TRBV9

CDR3nt: TGCGCCAGCAGCCAGGAGCCGGGACAGGGATGGAGAAACATTCAGTACTTC
CDR3aa: CASSQEPGQGWRNIQYF
j_gene: TRBJ2-4
d_gene: TRBD1
abundance: .
v_gene: TRBV4-1

CDR3nt: TGTGCCAGCAGCTCGCAGTTCCGGGGAGAGTTCTTC
CDR3aa: CASSSQFRGEFF
j_gene: TRBJ2-1
d_gene: .
abundance: .
v_gene: TRBV13

CDR3nt: TGCGCCGGCAGTGTACGGGCTAGCGGGAGAGGAGATACGCAGTATTTT
CDR3aa: CAGSVRASGRGDTQYF
j_gene: TRBJ2-3
d_gene: TRBD2
abundance: once
v_gene: TRBV10-1

CDR3nt: TGTGCCAGCAGCCAAGGGACTCTCAATGAGCAGTTCTTC
CDR3aa: CASSQGTLNEQFF
j_gene: TRBJ2-1
d_gene: .
abundance: .
v_gene: TRBV4-2

CDR3nt: TGTGCCAGCAGTGAACCTATCCTGTCTGTGTACAATGAGCAGTTCTTC
CDR3aa: CASSEPILSVYNEQFF
j_gene: TRBJ2-1
d_gene: .
abundance: medium-sized
v_gene: TRBV6-1

CDR3nt: TGCGCCAGCAGCTTTCGGGGGCAGGACGAGCAGTACTTC
CDR3aa: CASSFRGQDEQYF
j_gene: TRBJ2-7
d_gene: .
abundance: .
v_gene: TRBV5-1

CDR3nt: TGTGCCAGCAGTTACGTGGGCCCATGGGAAGAGACCCAGTACTTC
CDR3aa: CASSYVGPWEETQYF
j_gene: TRBJ2-5
d_gene: .
abundance: .
v_gene: TRBV6-5

CDR3nt: TGTGCCAGCAGCCCTCCATGGGACGGGGGGACCGGCGAGCAGTACTTC
CDR3aa: CASSPPWDGGTGEQYF
j_gene: TRBJ2-7
d_gene: .
abundance: .
v_gene: TRBV21-1